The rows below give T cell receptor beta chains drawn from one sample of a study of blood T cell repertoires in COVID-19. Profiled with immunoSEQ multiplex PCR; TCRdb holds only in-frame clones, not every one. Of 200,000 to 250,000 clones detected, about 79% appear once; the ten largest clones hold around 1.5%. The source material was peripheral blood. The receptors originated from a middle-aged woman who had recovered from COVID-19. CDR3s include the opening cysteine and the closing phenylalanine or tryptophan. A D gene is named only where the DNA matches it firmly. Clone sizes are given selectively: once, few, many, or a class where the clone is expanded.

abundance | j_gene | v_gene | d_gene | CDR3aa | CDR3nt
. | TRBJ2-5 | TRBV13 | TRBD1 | CASSVTRDRKETQYF | TGTGCCAGCAGCGTTACCCGGGACAGAAAAGAGACCCAGTACTTC
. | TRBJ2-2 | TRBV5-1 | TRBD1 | CASSLEGTGSSNTGELFF | TGCGCCAGCAGCTTGGAAGGGACAGGGAGTTCGAACACCGGGGAGCTGTTTTTT
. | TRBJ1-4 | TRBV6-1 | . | CASSDYLQGNEKLFF | TGTGCCAGCAGTGATTATTTGCAGGGAAATGAAAAACTGTTTTTT
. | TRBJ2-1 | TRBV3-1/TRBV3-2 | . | CASSHSSYNEQFF | TGTGCCAGCAGCCACAGCTCCTACAATGAGCAGTTCTTC
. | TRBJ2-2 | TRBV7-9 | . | CASSSWEGELFF | TGTGCCAGCAGCTCCTGGGAGGGGGAGCTGTTTTTT
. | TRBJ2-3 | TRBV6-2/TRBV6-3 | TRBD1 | CASSYSTIWTGDTQYF | TGTGCCAGCAGTTACTCGACGATCTGGACAGGGGATACGCAGTATTTT
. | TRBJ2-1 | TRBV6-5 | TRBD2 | CASTRTSGGIGEQFF | TGTGCCAGCACCCGGACTAGCGGGGGGATTGGTGAGCAGTTCTTC
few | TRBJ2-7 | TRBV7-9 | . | CASSLGGGYEQYF | TGTGCCAGCAGCTTAGGCGGAGGCTACGAGCAGTACTTC
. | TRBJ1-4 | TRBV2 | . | CASSVLQGFEKLFF | TGTGCCAGCAGTGTCTTGCAGGGTTTTGAAAAACTGTTTTTT
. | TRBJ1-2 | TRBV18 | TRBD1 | CASSPVTGYGYTF | TGTGCCAGCTCACCAGTGACAGGGTATGGCTACACCTTC
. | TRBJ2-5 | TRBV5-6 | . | CASSLGPGETQYF | TGTGCCAGCAGCCTAGGGCCGGGGGAGACCCAGTACTTC
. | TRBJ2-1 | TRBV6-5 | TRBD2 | CASRSLSGGANEQFF | TGTGCCAGCAGGAGCCTAAGCGGGGGGGCCAATGAGCAGTTCTTC